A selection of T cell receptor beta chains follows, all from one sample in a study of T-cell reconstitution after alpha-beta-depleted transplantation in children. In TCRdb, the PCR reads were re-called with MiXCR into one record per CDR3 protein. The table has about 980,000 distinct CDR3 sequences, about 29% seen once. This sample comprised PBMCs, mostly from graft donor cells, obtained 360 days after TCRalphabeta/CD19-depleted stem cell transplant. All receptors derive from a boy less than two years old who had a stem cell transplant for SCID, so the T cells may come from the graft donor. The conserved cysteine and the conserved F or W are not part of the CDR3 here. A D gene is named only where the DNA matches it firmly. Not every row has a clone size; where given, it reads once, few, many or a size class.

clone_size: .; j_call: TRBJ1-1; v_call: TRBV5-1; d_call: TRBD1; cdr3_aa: ASSMRTGAPLGTEAF
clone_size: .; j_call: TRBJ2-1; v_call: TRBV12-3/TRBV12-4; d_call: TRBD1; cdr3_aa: ASSLSGQGMDNEQF
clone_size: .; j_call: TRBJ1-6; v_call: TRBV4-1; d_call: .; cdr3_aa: ASSQDPGFYNSPLH
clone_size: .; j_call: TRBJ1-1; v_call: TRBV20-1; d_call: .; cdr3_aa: SASRLDTEAF
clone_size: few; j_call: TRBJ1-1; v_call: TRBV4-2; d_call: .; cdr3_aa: ASSQEGWRAGNTEAF
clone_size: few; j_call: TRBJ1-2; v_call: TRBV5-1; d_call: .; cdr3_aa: ASSPTRAGHGYT
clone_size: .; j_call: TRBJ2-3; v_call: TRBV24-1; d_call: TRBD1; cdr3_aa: ATSDSGQGARDTQY
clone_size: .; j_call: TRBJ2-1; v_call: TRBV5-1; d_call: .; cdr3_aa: ASKVAASTYNEQF
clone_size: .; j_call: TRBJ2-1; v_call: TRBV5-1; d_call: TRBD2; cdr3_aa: ASSLTSGVYEQF
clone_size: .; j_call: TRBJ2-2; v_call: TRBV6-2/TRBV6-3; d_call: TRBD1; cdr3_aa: ANEGDRTRTGELF
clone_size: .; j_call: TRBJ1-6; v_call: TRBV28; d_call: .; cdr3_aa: ASSCDNTDLYSPLH
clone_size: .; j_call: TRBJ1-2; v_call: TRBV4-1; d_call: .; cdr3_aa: ASSQKTGLTNYGYT
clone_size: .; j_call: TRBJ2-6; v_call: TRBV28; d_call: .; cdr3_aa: ASSLHHSGANVLT
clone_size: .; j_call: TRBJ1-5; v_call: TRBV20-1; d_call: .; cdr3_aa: SAPLGQGIPRPQH
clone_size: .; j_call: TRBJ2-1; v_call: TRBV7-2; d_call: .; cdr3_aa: ASSLVAATYNEQF
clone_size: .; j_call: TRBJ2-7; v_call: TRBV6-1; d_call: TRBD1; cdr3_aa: ASRVVQGAHEQY
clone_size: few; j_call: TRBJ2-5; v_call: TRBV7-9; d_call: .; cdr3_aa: ASSPLRAETQY
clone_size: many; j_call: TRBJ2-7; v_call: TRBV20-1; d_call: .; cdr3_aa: SANEGYEQY
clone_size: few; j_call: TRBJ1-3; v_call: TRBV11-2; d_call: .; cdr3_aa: ASSRRDRSGNTIY
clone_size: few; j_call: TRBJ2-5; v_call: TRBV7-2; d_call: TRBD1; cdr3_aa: ASSLAPGTGGETQY
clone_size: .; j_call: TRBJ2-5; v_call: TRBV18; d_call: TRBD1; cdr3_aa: ASSPRKTGFQETQY
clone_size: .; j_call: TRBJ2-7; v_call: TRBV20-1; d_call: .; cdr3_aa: SAPDQLGEQY
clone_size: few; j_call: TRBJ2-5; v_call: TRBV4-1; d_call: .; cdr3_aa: ASSQLEGPQETQY
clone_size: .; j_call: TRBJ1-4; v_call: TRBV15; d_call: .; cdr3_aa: ATRKRAYGEKLF
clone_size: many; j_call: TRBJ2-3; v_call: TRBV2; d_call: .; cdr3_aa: ASSERGTSTDTQY
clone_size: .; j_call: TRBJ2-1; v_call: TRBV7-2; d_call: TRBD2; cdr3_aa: ASRIAGAPWSYNEQF
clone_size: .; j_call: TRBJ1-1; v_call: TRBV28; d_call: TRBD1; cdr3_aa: ASSSPDRTF
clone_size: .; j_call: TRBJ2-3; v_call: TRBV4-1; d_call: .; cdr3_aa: ASSQTKSTDTQY
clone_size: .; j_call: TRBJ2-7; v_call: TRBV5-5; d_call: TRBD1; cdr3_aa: ASSPTGIRSGEQY
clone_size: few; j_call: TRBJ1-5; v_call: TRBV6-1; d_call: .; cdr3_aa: ASSTTGSANQPQH
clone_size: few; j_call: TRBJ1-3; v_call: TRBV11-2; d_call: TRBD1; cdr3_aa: ASSPQGKGNTIY
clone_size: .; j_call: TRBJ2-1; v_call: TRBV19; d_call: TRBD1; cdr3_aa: ASSNIHFRDRGTAYNEQF
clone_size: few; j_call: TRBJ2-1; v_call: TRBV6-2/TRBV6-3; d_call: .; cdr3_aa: ASSNIASPGNNEQF
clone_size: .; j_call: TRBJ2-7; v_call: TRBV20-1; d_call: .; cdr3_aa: SARKGTAPYEQY
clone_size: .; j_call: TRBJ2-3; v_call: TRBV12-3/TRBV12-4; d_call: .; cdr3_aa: ASRSGLFGTDTQY
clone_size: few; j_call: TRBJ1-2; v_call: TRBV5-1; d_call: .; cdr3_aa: ASSLATGKSYGYT
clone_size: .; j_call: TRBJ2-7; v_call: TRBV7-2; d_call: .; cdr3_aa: ASSLMAGKAYEQY
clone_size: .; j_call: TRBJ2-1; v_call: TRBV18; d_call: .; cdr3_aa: ASSHPGVRDNEQF
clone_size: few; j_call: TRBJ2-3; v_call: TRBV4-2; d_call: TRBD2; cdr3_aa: ASSQKGLAGDTDTQY
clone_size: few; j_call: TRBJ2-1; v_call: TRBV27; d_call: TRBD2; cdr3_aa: ATNGGDEQF
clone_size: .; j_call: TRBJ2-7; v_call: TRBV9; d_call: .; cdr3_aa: ASSVEQDGFSYEQY
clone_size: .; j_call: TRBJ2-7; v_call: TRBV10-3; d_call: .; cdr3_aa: AISEWLGAGSYEQY
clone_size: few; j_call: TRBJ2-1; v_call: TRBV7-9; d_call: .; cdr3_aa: ASSLVVSVNEQF
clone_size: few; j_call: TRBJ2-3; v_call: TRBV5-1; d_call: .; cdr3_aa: ASSFIQVTSSTDTQY
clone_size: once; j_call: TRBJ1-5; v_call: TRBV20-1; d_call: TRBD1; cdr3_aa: SALTGADQPKH